This entry is about one TCR beta chain. This entry is derived from a study of blood T cell repertoires in COVID-19. Study-wide background: Acute-phase and convalescent COVID-19 samples originated in the United States, Italy and Spain. PBMCs, B-cell-depleted T cells, or T cells provided the cDNA or gDNA that made up the material.

In the original workflow: Reference gene primer amplification gave estimated nucleated cell counts. Assay: immunoSEQ multiplex PCR; the TCRdb copy retains only in-frame clones and omits some. From that table come the V and J calls and clone size; the DNA was used to work out D and trimming. The sample shows approximately 180,000 clones, 70% to 90% of them seen only once. V lost 0 bases to trimming and J lost 7 bases, with 12 bases between them. Per the germline V gene, CDR1 is MNHNS and CDR2 is SASEGT. This CDR3 has 14 residues. The chain carries TRBV6-1 and TRBJ1-2; tentatively, D is TRBD1 (5 bases). The sequence came from a human donor with active or convalescent COVID-19. The donor label of this sample is uncertain. Sequencing was carried out using peripheral blood. The CDR3 sequence is CASSEAGREGGYTF. DNA of the CDR3: TGTGCCAGCAGTGAAGCCGGCAGGGAAGGTGGCTACACCTTC.